Listed below are T cell receptor beta chains from one sample, sequenced in a study of shared clonotypes between healthy human individuals. TCRdb's table, derived via immunoSEQ multiplex PCR, lists solely in-frame clones and lacks some. The sample contains over 1.4 million clones, about 96% of which appear only once. Sequencing was carried out using naive CD4+ T cells sorted from blood. All receptors come from a man aged 25 to 45 in good health. The CDR3 runs from the conserved cysteine through the conserved F or W. A D gene is named only where the DNA matches it firmly. Rows give clone size only sometimes, using once, few, many, or a class for an expanded clone.

j_call clone_size v_call d_call cdr3_nt cdr3_aa
TRBJ2-7 NA TRBV30 NA TGTGCCTGGAGCCCAGGTGGGTACGAGCAGTACTTC CAWSPGGYEQYF
TRBJ2-1 NA TRBV7-3 NA TGTGCCAGCAGTGTCGACAGGAGCTCCTACAATGAGCAGTTCTTC CASSVDRSSYNEQFF
TRBJ2-5 NA TRBV10-2 TRBD2 TGCGCCAGCAGTGAGCCTGGGGTAGCGGGAGTGCGGGAGACCCAGTACTTC CASSEPGVAGVRETQYF
TRBJ1-2 NA TRBV5-8 NA TGTGCCAGCAGTACGAAAGAGGGATCCACTAACTATGGCTACACCTTC CASSTKEGSTNYGYTF
TRBJ1-1 NA TRBV11-1 TRBD1 TGTGCCAGCAGCTTAACGGGACAGGGAGAGATGCGAGCCACTGAAGCTTTCTTT CASSLTGQGEMRATEAFF
TRBJ1-3 NA TRBV9 NA TGTGCCAGCAGCCCCCCGGTGGTGGGCACCATATATTTT CASSPPVVGTIYF
TRBJ2-2 NA TRBV7-9 TRBD1 TGTGCCAGCTCTCGAGGGACAGTTGGGGAGCTGTTTTTT CASSRGTVGELFF
TRBJ1-4 NA TRBV10-3 TRBD1 TGTGCCATCAGTGAGTCGGGGCAGGGGGAAGAAAAACTGTTTTTT CAISESGQGEEKLFF
TRBJ2-4 NA TRBV5-1 NA TGCGCCAGCAACCTCGGTCAGGGACTAGCCAAAAACATTCAGTACTTC CASNLGQGLAKNIQYF
TRBJ2-7 NA TRBV6-1 NA TGTGCCAGCAGTCTGACATTTCGGTCGTCCTACGAGCAGTACTTC CASSLTFRSSYEQYF
TRBJ2-7 NA TRBV7-2 NA TGTGCCAGCAGCTTAGAAGTAGGGAGGACCGGGGAGCAGTACTTC CASSLEVGRTGEQYF
TRBJ1-5 once TRBV27 NA TGTGCCAGCAGTGGTCAGGGTAATCAGCCCCAGCATTTT CASSGQGNQPQHF
TRBJ2-3 NA TRBV7-8 NA TGTGCCAGCAGCTTCCGTGTCGCCGACACAGATACGCAGTATTTT CASSFRVADTDTQYF
TRBJ1-5 few TRBV28 NA TGTGCCAGCAAGTCTGTCAGGGTTAGCAATCAGCCCCAGCATTTT CASKSVRVSNQPQHF
TRBJ2-3 NA TRBV5-6 TRBD1 TGTGCCAGCAGCTTGGCCCGACAGGGTACCAACACAGATACGCAGTATTTT CASSLARQGTNTDTQYF
TRBJ1-2 NA TRBV9 NA TGTGCCAGCAGCGTGGGCGGAGCTAACTATGGCTACACCTTC CASSVGGANYGYTF
TRBJ2-3 NA TRBV5-1 TRBD2 TGCGCCAGCAGCTCGACCGGGACTACCACAGATACGCAGTATTTT CASSSTGTTTDTQYF
TRBJ2-7 NA TRBV28 NA TGTGCCAGCAGTAGGGGGCTGGGGGGAGCACTCGAGCAGTACTTC CASSRGLGGALEQYF
TRBJ2-2 NA TRBV18 TRBD1 TGTGCCAGCTCACCACCGTCGAAGGGGGCGCTTGGGGAGCTGTTTTTT CASSPPSKGALGELFF
TRBJ2-5 NA TRBV5-1 NA TGCGCCAGCAGCTTCACCAGTCAAGAGACCCAGTACTTC CASSFTSQETQYF
TRBJ2-7 NA TRBV5-1 TRBD2 TGCGCCAGCAGCGAGGGGACTAGCGGGAGCTACGAGCAGTACTTC CASSEGTSGSYEQYF
TRBJ2-6 NA TRBV14 NA TGTGCCAGCAGCCAAATCGGGGTCTCTGGGGCCAACGTCCTGACTTTC CASSQIGVSGANVLTF
TRBJ1-1 NA TRBV5-1 TRBD1 TGCGCCAGCAACTCGCAACCGGGACAGGGTGAAGCTTTCTTT CASNSQPGQGEAFF
TRBJ2-2 NA TRBV5-1 NA TGCGCCAGCGGGGCGACGGTAGGGACCGGGGAGCTGTTTTTT CASGATVGTGELFF
TRBJ2-7 NA TRBV2 NA TGTGCCAGCAGGTCCGACGGGAGCGGCTCCGAGCAGTACTTC CASRSDGSGSEQYF
TRBJ2-2 once TRBV30 TRBD1 TGTGCCACCCACAGGGGGCAAGTAGGAGACACCGGGGAGCTGTTTTTT CATHRGQVGDTGELFF
TRBJ2-7 NA TRBV6-5 NA TGTGCCAGCAGTTACTCTTCGGACCTTACCTACGAGCAGTACTTC CASSYSSDLTYEQYF
TRBJ2-2 once TRBV7-3 NA TGTGCCAGCAGCCACCACCGGGATCACACCGGGGAGCTGTTTTTT CASSHHRDHTGELFF
TRBJ1-5 NA TRBV6-6 NA TGTGCCAGCAGCCTAGGCGGGGGGAACAATCAGCCCCAGCATTTT CASSLGGGNNQPQHF
TRBJ2-1 NA TRBV5-6 NA TGTGCCAGCAGCCCCCTGTTGGCGGGTAATGAGCAGTTCTTC CASSPLLAGNEQFF
TRBJ2-1 once TRBV29-1 TRBD1 TGCAGCGTTAACCCGGGACAGGGAGGAAATGAGCAGTTCTTC CSVNPGQGGNEQFF
TRBJ2-5 NA TRBV7-9 NA TGTGCCAGCAGCCCCTTTGGGCGGGAGACCCAGTACTTC CASSPFGRETQYF
TRBJ1-1 NA TRBV28 TRBD1 TGTGCCAGCACTTCGCCCCCGGGACAGCCGAACACTGAAGCTTTCTTT CASTSPPGQPNTEAFF
TRBJ2-1 NA TRBV5-6 TRBD1 TGTGCCAGCAGCTCCCCCGGGACAGGGGCTTGGAATGAGCAGTTCTTC CASSSPGTGAWNEQFF
TRBJ2-1 NA TRBV5-1 TRBD2 TGCGCCAGCAGCCGAGCGGGAGGGCCACGGAATGAGCAGTTCTTC CASSRAGGPRNEQFF
TRBJ2-4 NA TRBV20-1 NA TGCAGTTTGCCCTTAGGATCTAATCAGTACTTC CSLPLGSNQYF
TRBJ2-7 NA TRBV6-1 TRBD2 TGTGCCAGCAGTGAAGAGCGACTAGCGGGAGTGTACGAGCAGTACTTC CASSEERLAGVYEQYF
TRBJ1-5 NA TRBV5-4 NA TGTGCCAGCAGCTTGGCGGGGGACAATCAGCCCCAGCATTTT CASSLAGDNQPQHF
TRBJ1-1 NA TRBV27 TRBD1 TGTGCCAGTTCAGGACAGGCCGGTTTCTGGGCTTTCTTT CASSGQAGFWAFF
TRBJ2-7 NA TRBV11-2 NA TGTGCCAGCAGCCCCAAGACCCCCCGAACCTACGAGCAGTACTTC CASSPKTPRTYEQYF
TRBJ2-2 NA TRBV19 NA TGTGCCAGTAGTTCACAGGGAACGATAAACACCGGGGAGCTGTTTTTT CASSSQGTINTGELFF